This TCR beta chain was found in a study of T cells and Merkel cell carcinoma outcomes. Study-wide results and caveats: Merkel cell carcinoma outcomes were reportedly predicted by repertoire and T-cell density.

As for this clone: Its antigen remains unknown.

The assay was immunoSEQ multiplex PCR, and TCRdb's table has in-frame clones only and misses some. The sample lists 2,000 or so clones, 93% occurring once. Sample: tumor tissue from Merkel cell carcinoma. The receptor's source is a human donor with Merkel cell carcinoma.

The CDR3 nucleotides are TGTGCCAGCACCCCCTCCCCTTTGATTGGTTCGGATGAAGCTTTCTTT. Protein sequence: CASTPSPLIGSDEAFF. The chain is built from TRBV7-9 and TRBJ1-1; D remains ambiguous. CDR3 size: 16 residues. Germline CDR1 and CDR2: SEHNR and FQNEAQ (reference sequence). Trimming removed 7 bases from V and 7 bases from J, with 25 bases in between.